Detailed here is one TCR beta chain. What it binds is unknown. Profiled with immunoSEQ multiplex PCR; TCRdb holds only in-frame clones, not every one. The table lists about 110,000 clones, 85% to 90% of them singletons. The entry originates in a study of cytomegalovirus exposure and HLA in healthy donors. The study, taken as a whole, reports: In vitro, three CMV-associated chains proved specific for CMV antigens.

The clonotype was recovered from a woman in her 30s in good health and CMV-seropositive. The sequencing sample was made of PBMCs.

The CDR3 nucleotides are TGTGCCAGCAGTTTACCCCGGCAGGGGCGGTCCAACTATGGCTACACCTTC. Encoded protein: CASSLPRQGRSNYGYTF. This chain uses TRBV28 with TRBJ1-2; possible D gene TRBD1, 6 bases. The V gene lost 2 bases and the J gene lost 2 bases, with 18 bases spanning the gap. CDR1 and CDR2 from the germline V gene are MDHEN and SYDVKM. This CDR3 is 17 amino acids long.